Presented here are 32 T cell receptor beta chains from one specimen sequenced in a study of T-cell reconstitution after alpha-beta-depleted transplantation in children. Unique molecular identifiers tagged the TCRbeta library. Using its own MiXCR run on the PCR reads, TCRdb lists one record per CDR3 protein. This repertoire shows around 400,000 distinct CDR3 sequences, around 20% found once; its top ten account for 3.5% to 4%. The material was PBMCs from the stem cell graft donor, obtained from the stem cell graft. These receptors originate from a human donor who donated a stem cell graft to a child with acute myeloid leukemia.

This chain connects TRBV19 to TRBJ1-1; no definite D call. Germline assignment: CDR1 LNHDA and CDR2 SQIVND (reference sequence). The CDR3 spans 15 residues. With 1 base removed from V and 5 bases from J, the gap between germline ends came to 14 bases. This CDR3 is CASSIVGLSATEAFF. DNA of the CDR3: TGTGCCAGTAGTATAGTTGGGTTATCGGCGACTGAAGCTTTCTTT.

A few counts support this clonotype. The J gene is TRBJ2-3, the V gene TRBV4-1; D is perhaps TRBD2 (5 bases). Germline assignment: CDR1 MGHRA and CDR2 YSYEKL. This CDR3 contains 16 residues. Trimming removed 3 bases at V and 5 bases at J, with 18 bases between. The CDR3 sequence is CASSQGRTYGLDTQYF. The CDR3 region has the DNA TGCGCCAGCAGCCAGGGTCGGACTTACGGGTTAGATACGCAGTATTTT.

V and J are TRBV28 and TRBJ2-5; 11 bases are shared with TRBD2. Per the germline V gene, CDR1 is MDHEN and CDR2 is SYDVKM. CDR3 length: 15 amino acids. Trimming cost V 8 bases and J 3 bases; bases outside gene matches: 8. The CDR3 protein is CASAIAGGPEETQYF. Written as DNA, the CDR3 is TGTGCCAGCGCTATAGCGGGAGGGCCCGAAGAGACCCAGTACTTC.

This sequence joins TRBV28 and TRBJ1-5, with TRBD1 matching over 9 bases. The junction had 4 bases not matched to a gene; V was cut back by 6 bases and J by 4 bases. CDR3 length: 14 amino acids. In germline, CDR1 is MDHEN, CDR2 SYDVKM. In nucleotides, the CDR3 is TGTGCCAGCAGACCGGACAGGGGTAATCAGCCCCAGCATTTT. Translated, it gives CASRPDRGNQPQHF.

This clonotype was counted a few times. CDR3 DNA: TGTGCCAGCAGTTCCTCGGTTTTGAGGACCGGGGAGCTGTTTTTT. Translated, it gives CASSSSVLRTGELFF. The gene calls are TRBV12-3 or TRBV12-4 and TRBJ2-2; D remains ambiguous. The CDR3 spans 15 residues. Between the trimmed V and J ends, which lost 4 bases and 5 bases, there was a span of 14 bases.

This clonotype was seen repeatedly, ten times or more. The rearrangement uses TRBV5-1 and TRBJ2-3; no clear D gene. CDR3 size: 12 residues. The germline V and J ends were trimmed by 0 bases and 5 bases, with 4 bases remaining between them. Germline V gives CDR1 SGHRS, CDR2 YFSETQ. CDR3 bases: TGCGCCAGCAGCTTGGCGTTAGATACGCAGTATTTT. Protein: CASSLALDTQYF.

This clonotype came up a few times. The chain joins TRBV15 to TRBJ2-6, with D uncertain. The CDR3 loop spans 14 amino acids. Trimming took off 3 bases at V and 4 bases at J, with 7 bases between the two ends. Germline values: CDR1 LNHNV, CDR2 YYDKDF (reference sequence). Written as DNA, the CDR3 is TGTGCCACCAGCAGGGCCCGCGGGGCCAACGTCCTGACTTTC. This translates into CATSRARGANVLTF.

The CDR3 region has the DNA TGTGCCAGCAGTGGACTAGCGGGAGGGTTCAATGAGCAGTTCTTC. Translating gives CASSGLAGGFNEQFF. The chain has TRBV27 and TRBJ2-1, with 15 nucleotides matching TRBD2. The germline CDR1 and CDR2 sequences are MNHEY and SMNVEV (reference sequence). V shed 5 bases, J shed 6 bases, and the junction held 2 bases outside the gene matches. The CDR3 spans 15 residues.

This rearrangement joins TRBV29-1 to TRBJ2-2, with D tentatively TRBD1 (6 bases). With 7 bases removed from V and 5 bases from J, the gap between germline ends came to 14 bases. The CDR3 spans 13 residues. Germline V gene sequence: CDR1 SQVTM, CDR2 ANQGSEA. The CDR3 nucleotides are TGCAGCGCCGAGTCAGGGGTTACCGGGGAGCTGTTTTTT. The encoded protein is CSAESGVTGELFF.

This chain connects TRBV20-1 to TRBJ2-3; D gene ambiguous. CDR3 length: 13 amino acids. V was cut by 2 bases and J by 6 bases, with 12 bases left in between. The V gene's germline CDR1 is DFQATT and CDR2 SNEGSKA (reference sequence). The CDR3 coding sequence is TGCAGTGCTAGACGGGTCGCCTCGGATACGCAGTATTTT. It codes for CSARRVASDTQYF.

V usage is TRBV12-3 or TRBV12-4 and J usage is TRBJ2-7; D ambiguous. Trimming stripped 1 base from V and 0 bases from J, with 10 bases between. This CDR3 contains 15 residues. In DNA, the CDR3 is TGTGCCAGCAGTTTAGATTTATCCGTCTCCTACGAGCAGTACTTC. This codes for CASSLDLSVSYEQYF.

The chain has TRBV6-5 and TRBJ1-2; 12 bases align to TRBD1. The CDR3 contains 14 residues. Germline V gives CDR1 MNHEY, CDR2 SVGAGI. After removal of 2 bases from V and 7 bases from J, the junction contained 2 bases not matched to a gene. This CDR3 reads CASSYGTGGSGYTF. CDR3 coding DNA: TGTGCCAGCAGTTACGGGACAGGGGGCAGTGGCTACACCTTC.

This clonotype appeared many times. This rearrangement joins TRBV15 to TRBJ1-5; the D gene is possibly TRBD1 (5 bases). Germline CDR1 reads LNHNV; CDR2 reads YYDKDF (reference sequence). V was pared by 2 bases and J by 6 bases, with 14 bases between. The CDR3 sequence is 15 residues long. CDR3 in DNA: TGTGCCACCAGCAGAACTGGGGGAGTTGGTCAGCCCCAGCATTTT. Its translation is CATSRTGGVGQPQHF.

This clonotype was counted a few times. The V call is TRBV5-6, the J call TRBJ2-1, with a weak D call TRBD2 (5 bases). This CDR3 comprises 18 residues. V was clipped by 0 bases and J by 7 bases, with 23 bases between them. Germline CDR1 is SGHDT and CDR2 is YYEEEE. The CDR3 DNA reads TGTGCCAGCAGCTTGGTTGGAATAGCCGGACGGGGTGGGAATGAGCAGTTCTTC. It encodes CASSLVGIAGRGGNEQFF.

The chain is built from TRBV20-1 and TRBJ2-1; 8 nucleotides agree with TRBD2. Germline values: CDR1 DFQATT, CDR2 SNEGSKA (reference sequence). V shed 2 bases, J shed 3 bases, and the junction held 12 bases outside the gene matches. The CDR3 has 17 amino acids. CDR3 nucleotides: TGCAGTGCTAGATCACGTTACGGGGGGGTGAACTACAATGAGCAGTTCTTC. Translation gives CSARSRYGGVNYNEQFF.

The chain combines TRBV7-2 with TRBJ1-2; D gene uncertain. V lost 1 base and J lost 6, with 6 bases in between. Germline V gene data show CDR1 as SGHTA and CDR2 as FQGNSA. The CDR3 is made up of 12 amino acids. The CDR3 region is CASSLVQDGYTF. The CDR3 coding sequence is TGTGCCAGCAGCTTAGTCCAGGATGGCTACACCTTC.

The V call is TRBV18, the J call TRBJ2-7, with D possibly TRBD2 on 6 matching bases. Germline CDR1 reads KGHSH; CDR2 reads LQKENI. V lost 4 bases and J 2 bases, leaving 9 bases between the germline ends. This CDR3 has 13 amino acids. The CDR3 nucleotides are TGTGCCAGCTCACGCGGGGCCCCCTACGAGCAGTACTTC. The encoded protein is CASSRGAPYEQYF.

DNA for the CDR3: TGTGCCAGCAGCCCCTGGACAGGGGGCTCCTACAATGAGCAGTTCTTC. Translating it yields CASSPWTGGSYNEQFF. The rearrangement joins TRBV7-9 to TRBJ2-1; 10 nucleotides line up with TRBD1. Trimming at V came to 5 bases and at J to 0 bases, leaving 4 bases not matched to a gene. The CDR3 runs 16 residues. CDR1 is SEHNR, CDR2 FQNEAQ, per germline (reference sequence).

This clonotype came up many times. The chain uses TRBV25-1 and TRBJ2-1; TRBD1 aligns across 8 bases. Germline CDR1 reads MGHDK; CDR2 reads SYGVNS. After removal of 8 bases from V and 5 bases from J, the junction contained 11 bases not matched to a gene. This CDR3 comprises 15 residues. The CDR3, as DNA: TGTGCCAGCCACCAAGAACAGGGGGTAAACAATGAGCAGTTCTTC. Protein product: CASHQEQGVNNEQFF.

This clonotype was seen only a few times. The V and J genes are TRBV2 and TRBJ2-1; D is unresolved. Germline V lookup: CDR1 SNHLY, CDR2 FYNNEI. V shed 0 bases and J shed 1 base, with 13 bases lying between them. This CDR3 is built from 17 residues. This chain's CDR3 is CASSEAPLERSYNEQFF. Written as DNA, the CDR3 is TGTGCCAGCAGTGAAGCCCCTCTAGAACGGTCCTACAATGAGCAGTTCTTC.

This clonotype was observed a single time. V gene TRBV7-3 combines with J gene TRBJ2-2; D unresolved. CDR3 length: 14 amino acids. The germline V gene has CDR1 SGHTA and CDR2 FQGTGA. Trimming took off 3 bases at V and 6 bases at J, with 11 bases between the two ends. Here the CDR3 DNA reads TGTGCCAGCAGCTTTACTGGTGGGCCCGGGGAGCTGTTTTTT. Its protein is CASSFTGGPGELFF.

Concerning this clonotype: Here the CDR3 omits its conserved ending phenylalanine or tryptophan, so a read error is the likely source. The chain links TRBV29-1 to TRBJ2-3; D assignment may be TRBD1 or TRBD2 (5 bases each). In germline, CDR1 is SQVTM, CDR2 ANQGSEA. The V end lost 7 bases, the J end lost 0 bases, and 8 bases lay between the germline ends. This CDR3 is 12 amino acids long. The CDR3 loop reads CSDRDSTDTQYS. In DNA form, the CDR3 reads TGCAGCGACCGGGACAGCACAGATACGCAGTATTCT.

The V call is TRBV7-2, the J call TRBJ1-3; D is ambiguous. Trimming removed 2 bases from V and 2 bases from J, with 7 bases in between. This CDR3 region has 14 residues. Germline V CDR1 and CDR2: SGHTA, FQGNSA. DNA for the CDR3: TGTGCCAGCAGCTTAAAGTTGGCTGGAAACACCATATATTTT. Translated: CASSLKLAGNTIYF.

V and J are TRBV29-1 and TRBJ1-1; D ambiguous. This CDR3 spans 13 amino acids. V shed 0 bases and J shed 0 bases, with 5 bases lying between them. CDR1 is SQVTM, CDR2 ANQGSEA, per germline. The CDR3 nucleotides are TGCAGCGTTGAAGATATGCTGAACACTGAAGCTTTCTTT. This encodes CSVEDMLNTEAFF.

This clonotype appeared many times. The chain couples TRBV29-1 to TRBJ1-3; D remains unclear. CDR3 length: 13 residues. Trimming removed 1 base at V and 0 bases at J, with 4 bases between. Germline V gene data show CDR1 as SQVTM and CDR2 as ANQGSEA. The CDR3 DNA is TGCAGCGTTGAAGTCCTCTCTGGAAACACCATATATTTT. Its protein product is CSVEVLSGNTIYF.

The V call is TRBV7-9, the J call TRBJ1-3, with 9 bases fitting TRBD1. Trimming at V came to 5 bases and at J to 0 bases, leaving 8 bases not matched to a gene. The CDR3 covers 17 residues. The germline CDR1 and CDR2 sequences are SEHNR and FQNEAQ (reference sequence). This chain's CDR3 is CASSPRTGAFSGNTIYF. The DNA of the CDR3 is TGTGCCAGCAGCCCGAGGACAGGGGCATTCTCTGGAAACACCATATATTTT.

This clonotype turned up a few times. The gene calls are TRBV28 and TRBJ1-2; 8 positions agree with TRBD1. Germline V gene data show CDR1 as MDHEN and CDR2 as SYDVKM. The CDR3 has 14 amino acids. Trimming at V came to 2 bases and at J to 8 bases, leaving 7 bases not matched to a gene. The CDR3 bases are TGTGCCAGCAGTTTAACGGCAGGGGGCGACGGCTACACCTTC. This codes for CASSLTAGGDGYTF.

Ten or more counts support this clonotype. The chain has TRBV20-1 and TRBJ2-3, with 13 bases matching TRBD2. CDR1 DFQATT and CDR2 SNEGSKA come from the germline V gene (reference sequence). V lost 1 base and J lost 0; bases outside the gene matches: 10. The CDR3 covers 19 residues. This CDR3 is CSARAGTSGISASTDTQYF. CDR3 nucleotides: TGCAGTGCTAGAGCGGGGACTAGCGGGATATCCGCTAGCACAGATACGCAGTATTTT.

In its sample, this clonotype was seen a few times. V and J are TRBV6-2 or TRBV6-3 and TRBJ2-7; 9 bases match TRBD2. V gave up 7 bases and J gave up 3 bases; unmatched junction bases: 7. CDR1 and CDR2 from the germline V gene are MNHEY and SVGEGT. The CDR3 runs 14 residues. This CDR3 reads CASKRGLADYEQYF. CDR3 coding DNA: TGTGCCAGCAAACGGGGACTAGCTGACTACGAGCAGTACTTC.

The table lists this clonotype with many counts. The V and J genes are TRBV4-2 and TRBJ2-7, with 10 bases that match TRBD2. CDR1 LGHNA and CDR2 YNFKEQ come from the germline V gene. Trimming took 0 bases from V and 6 from J; bases not matched to a gene: 8. CDR3 size: 16 residues. Here the CDR3 reads CASSQDLSSGSSEQYF. The CDR3 DNA reads as TGTGCCAGCAGCCAAGATCTGTCTAGCGGGAGTAGCGAGCAGTACTTC.

This clonotype has a handful of counts. The chain carries TRBV6-5 and TRBJ2-1; 12 nucleotides line up with TRBD2. With 6 bases clipped from V and 10 bases from J, the junction kept 4 bases outside the gene matches. This CDR3 region has 13 residues. The germline CDR1 and CDR2 sequences are MNHEY and SVGAGI. Here the CDR3 DNA reads TGTGCCAGCAGAATTGGACTAGCGGGAGAGCAGTTCTTC. This encodes CASRIGLAGEQFF.

This clonotype was found many times. The chain carries TRBV7-8 and TRBJ2-6, with 10 bases lining up with TRBD1. V dropped 9 bases and J dropped 3; count of bases not matched to a gene: 8. The germline V gene has CDR1 SGHVS and CDR2 FQNEAQ. CDR3 length: 16 amino acids. This CDR3 is CASSGQGSGGANVLTF. The CDR3 DNA reads as TGTGCCAGTTCGGGACAGGGGTCTGGTGGGGCCAACGTCCTGACTTTC.